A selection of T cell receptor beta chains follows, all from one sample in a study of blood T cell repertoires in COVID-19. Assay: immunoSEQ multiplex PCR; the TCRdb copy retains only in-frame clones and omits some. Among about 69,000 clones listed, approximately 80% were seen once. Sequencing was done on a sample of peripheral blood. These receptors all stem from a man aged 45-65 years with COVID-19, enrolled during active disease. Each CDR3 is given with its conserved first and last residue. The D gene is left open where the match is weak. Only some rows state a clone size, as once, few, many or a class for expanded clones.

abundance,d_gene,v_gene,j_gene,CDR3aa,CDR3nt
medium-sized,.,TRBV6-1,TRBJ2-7,CASSEAETYEQYF,TGTGCCAGCAGTGAAGCGGAGACCTACGAGCAGTACTTC
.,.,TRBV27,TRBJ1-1,CASSRKGGSNTEAFF,TGTGCCAGCAGTCGTAAGGGGGGGTCTAACACTGAAGCTTTCTTT
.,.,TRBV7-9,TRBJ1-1,CASSPYNTEAFF,TGTGCCAGCAGCCCTTATAATACTGAAGCTTTCTTT
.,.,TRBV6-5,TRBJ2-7,CASRSTVAYEQYF,TGTGCCAGCAGGTCGACAGTCGCCTACGAGCAGTACTTC
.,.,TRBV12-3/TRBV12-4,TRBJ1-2,CASSSVLNYGYTF,TGTGCCAGCAGTTCAGTTCTGAACTATGGCTACACCTTC
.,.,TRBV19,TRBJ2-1,CASREIPGLYNEQFF,TGTGCCAGTAGGGAGATACCAGGACTCTACAATGAGCAGTTCTTC
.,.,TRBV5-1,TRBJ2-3,CASSLLGDGTDTQYF,TGCGCCAGCAGCTTGTTGGGAGATGGCACAGATACGCAGTATTTT
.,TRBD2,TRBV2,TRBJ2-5,CASSDMGGNQETQYF,TGTGCCAGCAGTGATATGGGGGGGAACCAAGAGACCCAGTACTTC
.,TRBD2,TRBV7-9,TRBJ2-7,CASSLRGGGADEQYF,TGTGCCAGCAGCTTAAGAGGCGGGGGGGCCGACGAGCAGTACTTC
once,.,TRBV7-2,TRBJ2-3,CASSLAPPGSGTDTQYF,TGTGCCAGCAGCTTAGCGCCGCCGGGGTCTGGCACAGATACGCAGTATTTT
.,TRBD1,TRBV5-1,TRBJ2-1,CASSLRPPQGAYHEQFF,TGCGCCAGCAGCTTGAGGCCCCCACAGGGGGCGTACCATGAGCAGTTCTTC
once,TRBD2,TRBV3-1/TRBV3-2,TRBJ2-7,CASSQDWASGGIYEQYF,TGTGCCAGCAGCCAAGATTGGGCTAGCGGGGGGATCTACGAGCAGTACTTC
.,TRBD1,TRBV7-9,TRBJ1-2,CASSPLFGRGRGSEGYTF,TGTGCCAGCAGCCCCCTTTTCGGCAGGGGGCGCGGATCAGAAGGCTACACCTTC
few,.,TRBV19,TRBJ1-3,CASSVGMEGNTIYF,TGTGCCAGTAGTGTCGGGATGGAAGGAAACACCATATATTTT
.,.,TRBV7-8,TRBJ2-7,CASSLLSSHIYEQYF,TGTGCCAGCAGCTTACTTTCTAGCCATATTTACGAGCAGTACTTC
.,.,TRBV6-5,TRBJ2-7,CASSYSYSNYEQYF,TGTGCCAGCAGTTACTCATACAGTAACTACGAGCAGTACTTC
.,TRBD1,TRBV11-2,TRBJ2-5,CASSLVRGRLKTQYF,TGTGCCAGCAGCTTAGTCAGGGGGCGCCTTAAGACCCAGTACTTC
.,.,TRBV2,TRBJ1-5,CASSVHSYSNQPQHF,TGTGCCAGCAGTGTACACAGTTATAGCAATCAGCCCCAGCATTTT
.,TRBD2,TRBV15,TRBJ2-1,CATSSGTSGAYNEQFF,TGTGCCACCAGCAGTGGGACTAGCGGGGCTTACAATGAGCAGTTCTTC
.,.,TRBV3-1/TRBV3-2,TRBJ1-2,CASSQDTTAGGYTF,TGTGCCAGCAGCCAAGACACGACGGCGGGGGGCTACACCTTC
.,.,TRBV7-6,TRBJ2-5,CASSLRQQETQYF,TGTGCCAGCAGCTTAAGACAGCAAGAGACCCAGTACTTC
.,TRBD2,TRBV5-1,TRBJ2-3,CASSLLGLVGTDTQYF,TGCGCCAGCAGCTTGCTCGGACTAGTTGGCACAGATACGCAGTATTTT
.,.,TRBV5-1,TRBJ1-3,CASSLGEGAAGNTIYF,TGCGCCAGCAGCTTGGGAGAGGGCGCGGCTGGAAACACCATATATTTT
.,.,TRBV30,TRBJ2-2,CAWSLTRNGELFF,TGTGCCTGGAGTCTCACGAGAAACGGGGAGCTGTTTTTT
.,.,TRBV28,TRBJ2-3,CASTDGLGTDTQYF,TGTGCCAGCACCGACGGGTTGGGCACAGATACGCAGTATTTT
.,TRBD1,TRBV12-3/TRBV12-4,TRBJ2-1,CASSPGTDYEQFF,TGTGCCAGCAGTCCCGGGACAGATTATGAGCAGTTCTTC
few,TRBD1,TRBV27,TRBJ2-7,CASSSPGQGLSYEQYF,TGTGCCAGCAGTTCTCCGGGACAGGGCCTATCCTACGAGCAGTACTTC
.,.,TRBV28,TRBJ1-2,CASGELYGYTF,TGTGCCAGCGGTGAGCTATATGGCTACACCTTC
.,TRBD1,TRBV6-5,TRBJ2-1,CASIRQGNSYNEQFF,TGTGCCAGCATTCGACAGGGTAACTCCTACAATGAGCAGTTCTTC
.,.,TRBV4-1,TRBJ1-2,CASSQDPGALYGYTF,TGCGCCAGCAGCCAAGATCCGGGAGCCCTCTATGGCTACACCTTC
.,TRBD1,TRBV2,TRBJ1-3,CASVGDRRLSDGNTIYF,TGTGCCAGCGTCGGGGACAGGAGATTATCTGATGGAAACACCATATATTTT
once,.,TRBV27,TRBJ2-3,CASSPRTAGDADTQYF,TGTGCCAGCAGTCCCCGGACTGCGGGCGACGCAGATACGCAGTATTTT
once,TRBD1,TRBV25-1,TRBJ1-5,CASSDPRQGDQPQHF,TGTGCCAGCAGTGATCCGAGACAGGGCGATCAGCCCCAGCATTTT
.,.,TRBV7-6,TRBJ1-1,CASSRGLGLREVEAFF,TGTGCCAGCAGCCGAGGTCTTGGTTTGAGGGAAGTTGAAGCTTTCTTT
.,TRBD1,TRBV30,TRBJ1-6,CAWSPQGYSPLHF,TGTGCCTGGAGTCCACAGGGGTATTCACCCCTCCACTTT
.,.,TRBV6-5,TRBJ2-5,CASTKRAGMETQYF,TGTGCCAGCACTAAAAGGGCGGGCATGGAGACCCAGTACTTC
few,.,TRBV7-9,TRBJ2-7,CASSLKDRGEQYF,TGTGCCAGCAGCTTAAAGGACCGGGGCGAGCAGTACTTC
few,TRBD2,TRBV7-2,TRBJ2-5,CASSLSGTSVGETQYF,TGTGCCAGCAGCTTATCTGGGACTAGCGTGGGAGAGACCCAGTACTTC
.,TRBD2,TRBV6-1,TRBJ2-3,CASSVSGGDSTDTQYF,TGTGCCAGCAGTGTAAGCGGGGGAGATAGCACAGATACGCAGTATTTT
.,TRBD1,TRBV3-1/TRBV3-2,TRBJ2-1,CASSLRDRDYNEQFF,TGTGCCAGCAGCCTCCGGGACAGGGACTACAATGAGCAGTTCTTC